This TCR beta chain was retrieved from a study of prognosis after radiotherapy for stage I lung cancer. Study context: Medical inoperability was the status assigned to all non-small cell lung cancer patients.

With respect to this clonotype: Its antigen is unknown.

Multiplex PCR, run in two rounds, amplified TCR beta CDR3 from genomic DNA. Used in first-round PCR were primers specific to each TRBV and TRBJ gene. A second round of PCR was carried out using universal primers. Using its own MiXCR run on the multiplex PCR reads, TCRdb lists one record per CDR3 protein. The sample lists around 25,000 distinct CDR3 sequences, around 34% occurring once. Findings and limits, study-wide: It was not determined whether the expanded TCR clones were tumor-specific. Unique TCR clone counts dropped after stereotactic body radiation therapy, from a median of about 10,000 to 6,900.

CDR3 size: 17 residues. Looked up from germline, CDR1 is MNHEY and CDR2 is SVGAGI. V was trimmed by 2 bases and J by 5 bases, leaving 19 bases between them. The receptor was derived from a donor aged 50 or older with non-small cell lung cancer. The starting material was PBMCs, obtained before or after stereotactic body radiation therapy (not recorded which). The rearrangement joins TRBV6-5 to TRBJ2-1; possible D gene TRBD2, 5 bases. CDR3 coding DNA: TGTGCCAGCAGTTACCCCGGGGTTCCCCCCCCCCACAATGAGCAGTTCTTC. Amino acids: CASSYPGVPPPHNEQFF.